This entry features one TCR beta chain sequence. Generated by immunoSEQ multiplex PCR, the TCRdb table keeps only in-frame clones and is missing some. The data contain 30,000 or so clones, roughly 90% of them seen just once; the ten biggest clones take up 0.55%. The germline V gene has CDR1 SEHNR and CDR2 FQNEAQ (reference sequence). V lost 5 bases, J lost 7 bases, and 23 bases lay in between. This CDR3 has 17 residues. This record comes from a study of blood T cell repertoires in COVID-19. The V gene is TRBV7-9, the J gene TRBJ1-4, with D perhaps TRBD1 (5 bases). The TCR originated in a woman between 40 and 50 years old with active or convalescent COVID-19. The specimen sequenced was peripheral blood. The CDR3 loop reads CASSDAGVQVLGEKLFF. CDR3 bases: TGTGCCAGCAGCGACGCGGGGGTTCAGGTGCTGGGTGAAAAACTGTTTTTT.